This T cell receptor beta chain was sequenced in a study of blood T cells in healthy people across ages. Points from the study as a whole: The long-lived group displayed more naive CD4+ cells, plus higher diversity, than the aged donors did.

Staff drew around 10 milliliters of peripheral blood from each donor. CDR3 length: 14 residues. Between the trimmed V and J ends, which lost 3 bases and 13 bases, there was a span of 19 bases. It was with a sample-barcoded 5' primer and a J-beta primer mix that a second PCR of about 6 to 12 cycles was run. Researchers report that each sample yielded at least 2.5 million CDR3-containing paired-end reads. Using its own MiXCR run on the 5' RACE reads, TCRdb lists one record per CDR3 protein. The data hold approximately 1.5 million distinct CDR3 sequences, with under 55% observed a single time. Points on this clonotype: No antigen is known for it.

This clonotype was obtained from a woman aged 18-29 years in good health. The J gene is TRBJ2-4, the V gene TRBV12-3 or TRBV12-4; D remains unclear. Sequenced sample: blood. The CDR3: CASSFALTLGEQYF. CDR3 DNA: TGTGCCAGCAGTTTTGCCCTAACTTTGGGTGAGCAGTACTTC.